These 19 T cell receptor beta chains share one sample of origin, sequenced in a study of blood T cell repertoires in COVID-19. The data were produced by immunoSEQ multiplex PCR, yet TCRdb's version contains in-frame clones alone and is incomplete. The data contain tens of thousands of clones, 85% to 90% of them singletons. Sequenced: peripheral blood. The receptors stem from a man aged 60 to 69 with acute or convalescent COVID-19.

The gene calls are TRBV7-9 and TRBJ1-5, with a tentative D call TRBD1 (5 bases). Trimming pared 4 bases from V and 1 base from J, leaving 8 bases between. Germline CDR1 is SEHNR and CDR2 is FQNEAQ (reference sequence). This CDR3 contains 14 residues. The CDR3 loop reads CASSYGGSNQPQHF. For the CDR3, the DNA is TGTGCCAGCAGCTACGGGGGGAGCAATCAGCCCCAGCATTTT.

The chain is built from TRBV7-8 and TRBJ2-3; 7 bases fit TRBD2. Looked up from germline, CDR1 is SGHVS and CDR2 is FQNEAQ. The CDR3 length is 16 residues. The V gene end was trimmed by 0 bases and the J gene end by 0 bases; junction bases not matched to a gene: 3. CDR3 in amino acids: CASSLALAASTDTQYF. CDR3 DNA sequence: TGTGCCAGCAGCTTAGCTCTAGCGGCTAGCACAGATACGCAGTATTTT.

The rearrangement uses TRBV6-7 and TRBJ1-6, with 7 bases identical to TRBD1. TRBV6-7 falls under the ORF class, with uncertain function. The V and J ends lost 4 bases and 3 bases, in that order; junction bases with no gene match: 3. There are 15 residues in the CDR3. The CDR3 loop is CASSSGQVYNSPLHF. As DNA, the CDR3 is TGTGCCAGCAGTTCTGGACAGGTCTATAATTCACCCCTCCACTTT.

The rearrangement links TRBV5-1 to TRBJ1-2, with D unclear. The CDR3 loop spans 15 amino acids. V was shortened by 1 base and J by 3 bases, with 13 bases between the two germline ends. Looked up from germline, CDR1 is SGHRS and CDR2 is YFSETQ. The CDR3 loop reads CASSLSMPGDYGYTF. Here the CDR3 DNA reads TGCGCCAGCAGCTTGTCAATGCCCGGGGACTATGGCTACACCTTC. Using reference TRBV5-1 and TRBJ1-2 for the parts outside the CDR3, the full variable domain is KAGVTQTPRYLIKTRGQQVTLSCSPISGHRSVSWYQQTPGQGLQFLFEYFSETQRNKGNFPGRFSGRQFSNSRSEMNVSTLELGDSALYLCASSLSMPGDYGYTFGSGTRLTVV.

This chain connects TRBV6-5 to TRBJ1-5, with a tentative D call TRBD1 (6 bases). CDR3 size: 13 residues. In germline, CDR1 is MNHEY, CDR2 SVGAGI. The V end lost 6 bases, the J end lost 3 bases, and 9 bases lay between the germline ends. CDR3 DNA: TGTGCCAGCAGAAGGGGGTACAATCAGCCCCAGCATTTT. Protein sequence: CASRRGYNQPQHF.

V is TRBV6-4 and J is TRBJ1-6; 9 bases map to TRBD1. This CDR3 contains 15 residues. Germline V gene sequence: CDR1 MRHNA, CDR2 SNTAGT. With V trimmed by 3 bases and J by 5 bases, 2 bases remained unmatched. CDR3 protein: CASSEGTGNNSPLHF. CDR3 nucleotides: TGTGCCAGCAGTGAGGGGACAGGGAATAATTCACCCCTCCACTTT.

This chain joins TRBV12-3 or TRBV12-4 and TRBJ1-2, with 7 bases aligning to TRBD1. The junction had 4 bases not matched to a gene; V was cut back by 5 bases and J by 4 bases. This CDR3 contains 13 residues. CDR3: CASSGTATYGYTF. CDR3 DNA: TGTGCCAGCAGTGGGACAGCCACCTATGGCTACACCTTC.

The rearrangement uses TRBV6-6 and TRBJ1-5, with TRBD1 matching 7 bases. The CDR3 totals 16 residues. Germline trimming cut 5 bases from V and 10 bases from J; bases unmatched to any gene: 17. The V gene's germline CDR1 is MNHNY and CDR2 SVGAGI (reference sequence). The CDR3 DNA reads TGTGCCAGCAGTGGGGAGACAGGGTCGGGGCTAGACCCCCAGCATTTT. This encodes CASSGETGSGLDPQHF.

The CDR3 DNA is TGTGCCAGCAGCCAAAGTACAGGGTATAGCACAGATACGCAGTATTTT. Its protein product is CASSQSTGYSTDTQYF. The chain uses TRBV4-2 and TRBJ2-3; D perhaps matches TRBD1 (6 bases). The CDR3 covers 16 residues. From germline, CDR1 is LGHNA and CDR2 YNFKEQ. Between the trimmed V and J ends, which lost 2 bases and 0 bases, there was a span of 12 bases.

The V and J genes are TRBV10-3 and TRBJ1-1; 9 nucleotides match TRBD1. V dropped 5 bases and J dropped 6; count of bases not matched to a gene: 4. The germline V gene encodes CDR1 ENHRY and CDR2 SYGVKD. This CDR3 spans 13 amino acids. The CDR3 sequence is CAISSGQGAEAFF. As DNA, the CDR3 is TGTGCCATCAGTTCGGGACAGGGCGCTGAAGCTTTCTTT.

The J gene is TRBJ2-7, the V gene TRBV10-3, with 7 bases identical to TRBD1. This CDR3 has 14 amino acids. J lost 4 bases, V lost 5 bases, and 8 bases had no gene match. Germline V CDR1 and CDR2: ENHRY, SYGVKD. CDR3 coding DNA: TGTGCCATCAGTTCCGGGACAGATCTTTACGAGCAGTACTTC. It translates to CAISSGTDLYEQYF.

J is TRBJ1-2 and V is TRBV10-1; D not resolved. CDR3 length equals 13 residues. Trimming removed 3 bases from V and 4 bases from J, with 9 bases in between. The germline gives CDR1 WNHNN, CDR2 SYGVQD (reference sequence). This chain's CDR3 is CASSEGSSYGYTF. DNA for the CDR3: TGCGCCAGCAGTGAAGGTAGCAGCTATGGCTACACCTTC.

The chain couples TRBV13 to TRBJ2-1; 12 nucleotides align to TRBD2. V lost 2 bases and J lost 7; bases outside the gene matches: 3. The V gene's germline CDR1 is PRHDT and CDR2 FYEKMQ (reference sequence). The CDR3 extends over 15 amino acids. DNA of the CDR3: TGTGCCAGCAGCTTACCTAGCGGGGGGGCGAATGAGCAGTTCTTC. Its translation: CASSLPSGGANEQFF.

By frequency in the sample, this clone is medium-sized (0.01 to 0.1%). The chain is built from TRBV7-9 and TRBJ2-6; possibly TRBD1 for D (6 bases). The CDR3 totals 15 residues. Germline V CDR1 and CDR2: SEHNR, FQNEAQ (reference sequence). V was shortened by 5 bases and J by 1 base, with 9 bases between the two germline ends. The CDR3, as DNA: TGTGCCAGCAGCGCCACAGGGTCTGGGGCCAACGTCCTGACTTTC. Translating it yields CASSATGSGANVLTF.

The genes are TRBV6-6 and TRBJ1-3; no reliable D call. Trimming pared 8 bases from V and 5 bases from J, leaving 22 bases between. CDR1 is MNHNY, CDR2 SVGAGI, per germline (reference sequence). There are 16 residues in the CDR3. In DNA, the CDR3 is TGTGCCAGCGAACCCTGGCCGGGAACGATCAGAAACACCATATATTTT. Encoded protein: CASEPWPGTIRNTIYF.

CDR3 nucleotides: TGTGCCAGCAGTAGACAGAACTATGGCTACACCTTC. The encoded protein is CASSRQNYGYTF. The J gene is TRBJ1-2, the V gene TRBV2, with D possibly matching TRBD1 (5 bases). This CDR3 comprises 12 residues. V lost 5 bases and J lost 2, with 6 bases in between. Germline V gene data show CDR1 as SNHLY and CDR2 as FYNNEI. Full variable domain (rest looked up from reference TRBV2 and TRBJ1-2): EPEVTQTPSHQVTQMGQEVILRCVPISNHLYFYWYRQILGQKVEFLVSFYNNEISEKSEIFDDQFSVERPDGSNFTLKIRSTKLEDSAMYFCASSRQNYGYTFGSGTRLTVV.

V is TRBV24-1 and J is TRBJ2-2; the match to TRBD2 covers 11 bases. V shed 1 base, J shed 0 bases, and the junction held 0 bases outside the gene matches. This CDR3 has 17 amino acids. CDR1 KGHDR and CDR2 SFDVKD come from the germline V gene. The DNA for the CDR3 is TGTGCCACCAGTGATTTTAGCGGGAGGGCGAACACCGGGGAGCTGTTTTTT. It yields the protein CATSDFSGRANTGELFF.

The V call is TRBV5-1, the J call TRBJ1-4; tentative D call: TRBD1 (5 bases). The CDR3 covers 16 residues. The germline gives CDR1 SGHRS, CDR2 YFSETQ. The V end was cut by 0 bases, the J end by 0 bases, with 9 bases between. In DNA form, the CDR3 reads TGCGCCAGCAGCTTGGGATCGACAGCAACTAATGAAAAACTGTTTTTT. This codes for CASSLGSTATNEKLFF.

This clone was counted a single time. The chain joins TRBV6-5 to TRBJ1-6; weak D call: TRBD1 (5 bases). Looked up from germline, CDR1 is MNHEY and CDR2 is SVGAGI. Deletions cut 4 bases from V and 7 bases from J, with 11 bases between. There are 14 residues in the CDR3. The CDR3, as DNA: TGTGCCAGCAGTTCCGACAGAGCAAATTCACCCCTCCACTTT. Protein product: CASSSDRANSPLHF.